This paragraph reports one T cell receptor (beta chain). Its antigen is unknown. Base qualities are not recorded, but no much larger clone differs from it by a single base. CDR1 and CDR2 (SGHAT, FQNNGV) derive from the germline V gene. Including the terminal cysteine and phenylalanine, the CDR3 comprises 14 residues. Just the 42-base CDR3 DNA is kept, in frame starting at base 1. V is pared back by 7 bases and J by 3 bases, with 16 bases lying between the germline termini. TCR CDR3 regions were amplified from genomic DNA by multiplex PCR using the deep immunoSEQ assay. Extracted genomic DNA from each cell subset was distributed evenly across all wells of several immunoSEQ 96-well plates, and each plate was treated as a replicate. For unsorted PBMC, roughly 0.3 ug of genomic DNA, equivalent to about 30,000 T cell genomes, went into each replicate PCR. Ten immunoSEQ deep assay plates were used to sequence the unsorted PBMC genomic DNA. The purified libraries were quantified using a Qubit 3.0 fluorometer, sized with a Bioanalyzer 2100, and then quantified again using the KAPA Library Quantification kit. Every immunoSEQ 96-well plate was sequenced on a dedicated single-read 150-cycle Illumina NextSeq 550 flow cell. Processing in the source paper ran as follows. Because only junctional sequences without quality scores were contained in the immunoSEQ output, filtering matching that applied to full-length reads could not be performed. To assign V/J genes and CDR3, sequences were annotated using PyIR, a Python wrapper for IgBLAST v1.9, with IMGT germline references. Reads with weak V/J assignments (E-value above 1e-6), missing CDR3, stop codons, out-of-frame junctions, or ambiguous translated residues were removed. V3J clonotypes were defined by identical inferred V gene, J gene, and CDR3 amino acid sequence. Percentage overlap between repertoires was computed as shared unique clonotypes divided by the size of the smaller repertoire. Richness of each repertoire was evaluated using RTK rarefaction, the Chao1 estimator, and Recon v2.1 estimates of unobserved clonotypes. TCRdb provides this immuneACCESS table in a form limited to in-frame rearrangements. Some clones are lacking; in checked studies, under half of them reflect an unresolved V gene, and why the rest are absent is not known. For V, J and clone size, that table is used; D and trimming come from the DNA. The table for this sample lists 400,000 to 600,000 clones; about three quarters of them were counted only once. The ten largest clones capture approximately 12% of the sample.

This record comes from a study of shared clonotypes between healthy human individuals (dated by TCRdb to about 2020). General notes on the study: The cohort included three men and two women between 18 and 49 years of age. Blood TCR repertoires of about five healthy adults were deeply sequenced to estimate repertoire size and the extent of clonotype sharing between individuals. To increase sequencing depth and limit assay-specific biases, different laboratories used diverse techniques to prepare libraries and sequence TCR repertoires. Per donor, leukapheresis produced somewhere between about 0.9 and 9.5 billion PBMCs.

Healthy HIV-negative adults with no recently reported acute infections or vaccinations were included as donors. Every donor was a Caucasian adult living in Nashville, Tennessee, USA. In the unsorted samples, 85 million to 100 million PBMCs were counted, and genomic DNA was extracted using the QIAamp DNA Blood Mini kit. Blood was collected by leukapheresis, and PBMCs were isolated by Ficoll-Histopaque density gradient centrifugation and then cryopreserved in liquid nitrogen vapor phase. Overall study results and their limits: Sampling was restricted to blood, and TCR repertoires in tissue are likely to differ from TCR repertoires in blood. Based on pairwise subsampling, the degree of clonotype sharing among donors was expected to be affected by sequencing depth. The genetic and exposure-history diversity represented was limited by the small number of donors.

The sequence came from a woman in her forties in good health. Some clones in this sample may be carry-over from other donors' samples. Sequenced: PBMCs. The chain is assembled from TRBV11-2 and TRBJ2-7; a weak D assignment points to TRBD2 (6 bases agree). The nucleotide sequence is TGTGCCAGCAACCCTCTACTAGCCCGCTACGAGCAGTACTTC. This sequence encodes CASNPLLARYEQYF.